This T cell receptor beta chain was obtained from a study of shared clonotypes between healthy human individuals. Measured with immunoSEQ multiplex PCR; TCRdb has only the in-frame clones, and not every one. The sample has about 1 million clones, about 76% seen once. Study-wide points: Collection of samples was limited to blood; tissue repertoires likely differ.

With respect to this clone: Its matching antigen is unknown.

Sequences were obtained from memory CD4+ T cells sorted from blood. Subset noted: CD45RA-negative fraction. The receptor was isolated from a man in his late teens or twenties in good health.

In DNA form, the CDR3 reads TGTGCCAGCAGCTTTTCACGGGGGACTGGGGCCAACGTCCTGACTTTC. Amino acids: CASSFSRGTGANVLTF. The chain links TRBV7-9 to TRBJ2-6; tentative D call: TRBD2 (6 bases). CDR3 length equals 16 residues. CDR1 SEHNR and CDR2 FQNEAQ come from the germline V gene (reference sequence). The germline V and J ends were trimmed by 3 bases and 2 bases, with 11 bases remaining between them.